Listed here are 31 T cell receptor beta chains from one sample, sequenced in a study of T cell changes during pregnancy in multiple sclerosis. Clones were read by immunoSEQ multiplex PCR, and TCRdb kept only the in-frame ones, dropping some. Of around 56,000 clones in the sample, 70% to 90% were seen once. The input for sequencing was peripheral blood, taken after pregnancy. The receptors originated from a female donor with multiple sclerosis, enrolled in a pregnancy study.

CDR3 sequence (DNA): TGTGCCAGCAGTGAACTGTATAGCAATCAGCCCCAGCATTTT. It is translated as CASSELYSNQPQHF. The genes are TRBV2 and TRBJ1-5; D unclear. Trimming stripped 2 bases from V and 0 bases from J, with 5 bases between. CDR3 length: 14 residues. CDR1 and CDR2 (germline): SNHLY, FYNNEI.

The rearrangement uses TRBV7-9 and TRBJ2-5; D not certain. Per the germline V gene, CDR1 is SEHNR and CDR2 is FQNEAQ (reference sequence). This CDR3 region has 12 residues. Trimming left V 8 bases short and J 1 base short, with 8 bases between. CDR3 nucleotide sequence: TGTGCCAGCGGTCGAGGCCAAGAGACCCAGTACTTC. It translates to CASGRGQETQYF.

The chain employs TRBV21-1 and TRBJ1-6. TRBV21-1 is termed a pseudogene. This CDR3 has 18 residues. The CDR3 is CASSKETVAGGYNSPLHF. DNA of the CDR3: TGTGCCAGCAGCAAAGAGACAGTTGCCGGGGGTTATAATTCACCCCTCCACTTT.

The chain couples TRBV11-2 to TRBJ2-2; 9 bases agree with TRBD2. The V segment lost 4 bases and the J segment 3 bases; nucleotides outside the gene matches: 6. Germline CDR1 and CDR2: SGHAT and FQNNGV. This CDR3 region has 16 residues. The CDR3 DNA is TGTGCCAGCAGCTCCCCGCGGGAGGGGGACACCGGGGAGCTGTTTTTT. Its protein is CASSSPREGDTGELFF.

On this clone itself: Compared with germline, one end of the junction differs, possibly owing to a read error. The chain employs TRBV9 and TRBJ2-2; D might be TRBD1 (5 bases). The CDR3 runs to 14 residues. In germline, CDR1 is SGDLS, CDR2 YYNGEE. The chain's CDR3 is CASRVGQNTGELFF. CDR3 in DNA: TGTGCCAGCAGAGTAGGACAGAACACCGGGGAGCTGTTTTTT.

This rearrangement joins TRBV7-8 to TRBJ2-7; D might be TRBD2 (7 bases). The V and J ends lost 5 bases and 7 bases respectively, with 21 bases between them. The CDR3 is 15 amino acids. The germline gives CDR1 SGHVS, CDR2 FQNEAQ. In nucleotides, the CDR3 is TGTGCCAGCAGCCTTGCCCCGGCGGGGGCTGGGGAGCAGTACTTC. Protein sequence: CASSLAPAGAGEQYF.

The CDR3 DNA sequence: TGTGCCACCAGCAAGGGGGGGACAGATACGCAGTATTTT. Translation gives CATSKGGTDTQYF. The chain uses TRBV15 and TRBJ2-3; perhaps TRBD2 as D (7 bases). Trimming stripped 4 bases from V and 3 bases from J, with 8 bases between. CDR3 length: 13 residues. Per germline, CDR1 LNHNV and CDR2 YYDKDF (reference sequence).

The chain couples TRBV4-3 to TRBJ2-2; 15 positions agree with TRBD2. V lost 4 bases and J lost 1; bases outside the gene matches: 1. CDR3 length: 17 residues. Germline V gene data show CDR1 as LGHNA and CDR2 as YSLEER. The CDR3 DNA reads as TGCGCCAGCAGCCTGGGACTAGCGGGGGGGAACACCGGGGAGCTGTTTTTT. Translation gives CASSLGLAGGNTGELFF.

The V call is TRBV5-1, the J call TRBJ1-1, with a weak D call TRBD1 (6 bases). V was trimmed by 0 bases and J by 8 bases, leaving 17 bases between them. Germline V gene sequence: CDR1 SGHRS, CDR2 YFSETQ. The length of the CDR3 is 15 residues. The chain's CDR3 is CASSLGSGEMGEAFF. CDR3 bases: TGCGCCAGCAGCTTGGGGTCAGGGGAGATGGGGGAAGCTTTCTTT.

The chain is built from TRBV30 and TRBJ1-1; D is undetermined. Germline CDR1 is GTSNPN and CDR2 is SVGIG (reference sequence). V gave up 2 bases and J gave up 2 bases, with 9 bases separating them. CDR3 length: 13 amino acids. CDR3 sequence (DNA): TGTGCCTGGAGTCTTAGATTCAACACTGAAGCTTTCTTT. This encodes CAWSLRFNTEAFF.

This chain joins TRBV7-8 and TRBJ1-2; TRBD1 is a possible D gene (5 bases). The germline V gene has CDR1 SGHVS and CDR2 FQNEAQ. The CDR3 runs to 13 residues. Trimming took 1 base from V and 7 from J, leaving 10 bases between them. The CDR3 loop is CASSLDRLAGYTF. CDR3 DNA: TGTGCCAGCAGCTTAGACAGGTTGGCTGGCTACACCTTC.

This clone appeared a single time. The rearrangement links TRBV5-5 to TRBJ1-4, with a possible D match to TRBD1 (5 bases). CDR3 length: 15 residues. Trimming cost V 4 bases and J 1 base, with 11 bases left between them. Germline-derived CDR1 and CDR2 are SGHKS and YYEKEE (reference sequence). The CDR3 loop reads CASSQGLLTNEKLFF. CDR3 nucleotides: TGTGCCAGCAGCCAGGGACTGTTAACTAATGAAAAACTGTTTTTT.

This clone has only one observation. This chain joins TRBV30 and TRBJ2-2; 7 nucleotides agree with TRBD2. Trimming at V came to 2 bases and at J to 6 bases, leaving 9 bases not matched to a gene. The germline gives CDR1 GTSNPN, CDR2 SVGIG (reference sequence). This CDR3 has 15 residues. CDR3 in amino acids: CAWSLPQRESGELFF. CDR3 nucleotides: TGTGCCTGGAGTTTACCTCAGCGGGAATCCGGGGAGCTGTTTTTT.

V usage is TRBV27 and J usage is TRBJ1-5; D is unclear. The CDR3 spans 14 residues. Trimming shortened V by 6 bases and J by 7 bases, and 16 bases separated the two germline ends. Germline V gene data show CDR1 as MNHEY and CDR2 as SMNVEV (reference sequence). The CDR3 coding sequence is TGTGCCAGCAGCGTTTCTTTGGCCTTGCAGCCCCAGCATTTT. Residues: CASSVSLALQPQHF.

V is TRBV5-1 and J is TRBJ2-3; 9 nucleotides match TRBD2. The CDR3 has 16 amino acids. V shed 0 bases, J shed 4 bases, and the junction held 6 bases outside the gene matches. Germline V gives CDR1 SGHRS, CDR2 YFSETQ. CDR3 sequence reads: CASSLEPSGAADTQYF. As DNA, the CDR3 is TGCGCCAGCAGCTTGGAGCCTAGCGGGGCCGCAGATACGCAGTATTTT.

V and J are TRBV5-6 and TRBJ1-2; 7 bases are shared with TRBD1. This CDR3 has 14 residues. The junction had 10 bases not matched to a gene; V was cut back by 3 bases and J by 8 bases. Germline CDR1 and CDR2: SGHDT and YYEEEE. The CDR3 nucleotides read TGTGCCAGCAGCTGGCACAGGGGTTTTGGAGGCTACACCTTC. Its translation: CASSWHRGFGGYTF.

This clone was seen only once. The chain links TRBV28 to TRBJ1-2; D ambiguous. There are 14 residues in the CDR3. Germline CDR1 is MDHEN and CDR2 is SYDVKM. The V end was cut by 6 bases, the J end by 3 bases, with 14 bases between. The CDR3 sequence is CASSLAGWDYGYTF. The CDR3 DNA reads TGTGCCAGCAGCCTGGCGGGTTGGGACTATGGCTACACCTTC.

The V gene is TRBV13, the J gene TRBJ1-3; D remains unclear. Between the trimmed V and J ends, which lost 1 base and 4 bases, there was a span of 23 bases. This CDR3 is 19 amino acids long. The germline V gene encodes CDR1 PRHDT and CDR2 FYEKMQ (reference sequence). The CDR3, as DNA: TGTGCCAGCAGCTTAGCCCCATCTTATTCAGGATCACAAGGAAACACCATATATTTT. This sequence encodes CASSLAPSYSGSQGNTIYF.

The J gene is TRBJ2-1, the V gene TRBV10-3; TRBD1 might be the D (7 bases). CDR3 length: 15 amino acids. V lost 4 bases and J lost 0, with 10 bases in between. Looked up from germline, CDR1 is ENHRY and CDR2 is SYGVKD. This chain's CDR3 is CAISGRGPSYNEQFF. DNA for the CDR3: TGTGCCATCAGTGGGAGGGGGCCCTCCTACAATGAGCAGTTCTTC.

The chain recombines TRBV19 with TRBJ2-1; D remains ambiguous. The CDR3 spans 15 residues. V was pared by 5 bases and J by 0 bases, with 11 bases between. Per germline, CDR1 LNHDA and CDR2 SQIVND (reference sequence). The CDR3 DNA reads TGTGCCAGTAGTTTTCGGGTAGCCTCCTACAATGAGCAGTTCTTC. Its translation: CASSFRVASYNEQFF.

J is TRBJ1-5 and V is TRBV9; D remains unclear. Per germline, CDR1 SGDLS and CDR2 YYNGEE. The CDR3 is made up of 13 amino acids. The V gene lost 0 bases and the J gene lost 5 bases, with 6 bases spanning the gap. As DNA, the CDR3 is TGTGCCAGCAGCGTAGACGGGGATCAGCCCCAGCATTTT. Protein product: CASSVDGDQPQHF.

The chain is built from TRBV14 and TRBJ2-2; a possible D gene is TRBD2 (5 bases). Trimming took off 3 bases at V and 3 bases at J, with 11 bases between the two ends. Germline-derived CDR1 and CDR2 are SGHDN and FVKESK. The CDR3 runs 15 residues. In nucleotides, the CDR3 is TGTGCCAGCAGCCACTTTAAGCGGTACACCGGGGAGCTGTTTTTT. Translating gives CASSHFKRYTGELFF.

V and J are TRBV5-5 and TRBJ2-7, with 9 bases aligning to TRBD1. The V gene end was trimmed by 4 bases and the J gene end by 5 bases; junction bases not matched to a gene: 10. This CDR3 has 15 residues. Looked up from germline, CDR1 is SGHKS and CDR2 is YYEKEE (reference sequence). Here the CDR3 reads CASSTWDRDPNEQYF. The CDR3 DNA is TGTGCCAGCAGCACATGGGACAGGGACCCCAACGAGCAGTACTTC.

The chain carries TRBV6-5 and TRBJ2-7; D may be TRBD1 (6 bases). The germline V and J ends were trimmed by 2 bases and 4 bases, with 18 bases remaining between them. Germline V gene lookup returns CDR1 MNHEY and CDR2 SVGAGI. This CDR3 spans 16 amino acids. CDR3 protein: CASSYSPTGEGYEQYF. DNA for the CDR3: TGTGCCAGCAGTTACAGCCCGACAGGCGAGGGTTACGAGCAGTACTTC.

The chain couples TRBV11-1 to TRBJ2-1; 11 nucleotides agree with TRBD2. Trimming removed 0 bases from V and 7 bases from J; junction bases left unmatched: 5. Germline lookup yields CDR1 SGHAT and CDR2 FQDESV (reference sequence). CDR3 length: 16 residues. CDR3 DNA: TGTGCCAGCAGCTTAGCCCCGCTAGCGGGGGGAAATGAGCAGTTCTTC. As protein: CASSLAPLAGGNEQFF.

This clone was seen a single time. The CDR3 protein is CASSPSTSGFRDEQFF. The CDR3 DNA follows: TGTGCCAGCAGCCCGAGTACTAGCGGCTTTAGGGATGAGCAGTTCTTC. The V and J genes are TRBV11-2 and TRBJ2-1, with 8 bases matching TRBD2. Germline lookup yields CDR1 SGHAT and CDR2 FQNNGV. The V gene end was trimmed by 5 bases and the J gene end by 8 bases; junction bases not matched to a gene: 14. The length of the CDR3 is 16 residues.

This chain links TRBV28 with TRBJ2-3; 9 bases map to TRBD1. Germline lookup yields CDR1 MDHEN and CDR2 SYDVKM. The CDR3 length is 15 residues. Unmatched junction bases numbered 6, after V lost 4 bases and J lost 4 bases. The CDR3 sequence: CASSSPGQGSDTQYF. CDR3 bases: TGTGCCAGCAGTTCCCCGGGACAGGGATCAGATACGCAGTATTTT.

The chain employs TRBV18 and TRBJ2-7, with TRBD1 matching 9 bases. V lost 9 bases and J lost 2; bases outside the gene matches: 8. The germline CDR1 and CDR2 sequences are KGHSH and LQKENI. The CDR3 spans 14 residues. This CDR3 is CASSPRQGAYEQYF. The CDR3, as DNA: TGTGCCAGTTCCCCCAGACAGGGGGCCTACGAGCAGTACTTC.

The J gene is TRBJ2-3, the V gene TRBV7-3, with D uncertain. CDR1 SGHTA and CDR2 FQGTGA come from the germline V gene. V lost 2 bases and J lost 3, with 6 bases in between. This CDR3 is 13 amino acids long. The CDR3 DNA sequence: TGTGCCAGCAGCTTATTCGGTACAGATACGCAGTATTTT. It codes for CASSLFGTDTQYF.

This sequence joins TRBV5-8 and TRBJ1-6, with 11 positions matching TRBD1. Germline CDR1 is SGHTS and CDR2 is YDEGEE. The V segment lost 4 bases and the J segment 6 bases; nucleotides outside the gene matches: 6. The CDR3 is 16 residues long. The CDR3 loop is CASSRDRGDFNSPLHF. Written as DNA, the CDR3 is TGTGCCAGCAGCCGGGACAGGGGGGATTTTAATTCACCCCTCCACTTT.

V usage is TRBV28 and J usage is TRBJ1-2, with a weak D call TRBD1 (5 bases). Trimming removed 5 bases from V and 3 bases from J, with 19 bases in between. The CDR3 has 16 residues. CDR1 is MDHEN, CDR2 SYDVKM, per germline. CDR3 bases: TGTGCCAGCAGTCCCCGGACCACCTCGGGGGACTATGGCTACACCTTC. Protein: CASSPRTTSGDYGYTF.